This TCR beta chain was captured by sequencing in a study of blood T cell repertoires in COVID-19. Across the whole study: The samples span acute and convalescent COVID-19 from the United States, Italy and Spain. PBMCs, B-cell-depleted T cells, or T cells were the source of the cDNA or gDNA that made up the material.

Trimming pared 5 bases from V and 0 bases from J, leaving 10 bases between. Germline V lookup: CDR1 SGHNT, CDR2 YENEEA. The CDR3 is 15 residues long. In the original workflow: Amplification with reference gene primers provided the estimates of nucleated cell counts. Sequenced by immunoSEQ multiplex PCR; TCRdb stores in-frame clones only, minus some. V and J calls and clone size are given by that table; D and trimming were obtained from the DNA. The sample contains more than 20,000 clones, more than 75% of which appear only once. This clone was seen a few times. The sequencing input was peripheral blood. This TCR derives from a human donor with active COVID-19. The donor label of this sample is uncertain. The chain has TRBV11-3 and TRBJ1-4; D not certain. The CDR3 region has the DNA TGTGCCAGCAGCGGAGACGGTGCAACTAATGAAAAACTGTTTTTT. Translation: CASSGDGATNEKLFF. The entire variable domain, with the rest obtained from reference TRBV11-3 and TRBJ1-4, is as follows: EAGVVQSPRYKIIEKKQPVAFWCNPISGHNTLYWYLQNLGQGPELLIRYENEEAVDDSQLPKDRFSAERLKGVDSTLKIQPAELGDSAVYLCASSGDGATNEKLFFGSGTQLSVL.